This T cell receptor (beta chain) comes out of a study of monozygotic twins with inflammatory bowel disease (dated by TCRdb to about 2019). With respect to the entire study: A total of some 28 monozygotic twin pairs were included in the full study, comprising nine German pairs (four IBD-concordant, five IBD-discordant) and 19 IBD-discordant Danish pairs. The search for disease-associated traits relied mainly on comparing IBD patients with their genetically identical healthy co-twins within discordant pairs. Each individual had, on average, about 151 000 unique TCRalpha sequences and 181 000 unique TCRbeta sequences available for analysis.

Counted from cysteine to phenylalanine, this CDR3 has 15 amino acids. No DNA is recorded. As encoded in the germline V gene (reference sequence), CDR1 is LNHDA while CDR2 is SQIVND. From each donor, an approximately 2.6 ml peripheral blood sample was collected into PAXgene tubes and kept at -80 degrees C. Without T cell sorting, total RNA was isolated from whole blood using the PAXgene blood miRNA kit on an automated QIAcube. Peripheral blood from monozygotic twin pairs concordant or discordant for inflammatory bowel disease was subjected to deep TCRalpha and TCRbeta repertoire profiling with unique molecular barcoding. Smoking habits were recorded for all twin pairs, and individuals were classified as current, former or never smokers. Library preparation employed 5' RACE. Each TCR library was prepared from about 3.5 ug of total RNA. For each sample, cDNA synthesis was carried out in eight separate reactions using SMARTScribe reverse transcriptase. During cDNA synthesis, template switching introduced unique molecular identifiers that contained a 6-nucleotide sample barcode. Two nested PCRs of approximately 16 and 9 cycles amplified the TCRalpha and TCRbeta cDNA, and bead purification followed each PCR. Before amplification, the cDNA was both treated with uracil DNA-glycosylase and purified with the QIAquick PCR purification kit. The second PCR added Illumina TruSeq-compatible adapters along with sample-specific barcodes. TapeStation and Qubit were used to check library quality and concentration, and 5 to 6.5 ng of each library was pooled. The pooled libraries were sequenced with 2 x 100 bp reads and custom sequencing primers on an Illumina HiSeq2500 single-index Rapid Run. The paper's data handling went like this. UMI-based consensus assembly with MiGEC version 1.2.6 was used to correct PCR and sequencing errors. V(D)J alignment, clonotype assembly and CDR3 extraction were performed with MiXCR version 2.1.1. To normalise gene usage, clonotype sharing and MAIT/NKT TCR abundance, the analysis used the top 1000, 10 000 and 20 000 clonotypes per sample. Diversity was computed as the inverse Simpson index with the vegan R package after downsampling to 27 000 UMIs. Statistical testing used paired Mann-Whitney U tests on the discordant twin pairs and applied Benjamini-Hochberg correction for multiple testing. With the reads reprocessed by TCRdb, a single entry stands for each CDR3 protein sequence and no DNA is reported. The V and J calls and clone size are TCRdb's, not the authors'. The table kept for this sample lists about 350,000 distinct CDR3 sequences. The ten largest clones add up to approximately 2% of the sample.

On this clonotype: Its binding antigen is unknown.

Summary of the overall study and its limitations: Distinction between different T cell subtypes could not be achieved in the analysis. Repertoire similarity did not differ between concordant and discordant twins, possibly due to limited statistical power. Measured by the inverse Simpson index, TCRbeta repertoire diversity was lower in IBD patients than in their healthy co-twins. No single strong signal or clonotype linked to IBD turned up in the results, so the idea that one exists was not supported. IBD patients shared fewer clonotypes with other individuals than healthy twins did, most markedly in patients showing signs of disease activity. Because patients were on differing immunosuppressive treatments, the repertoires may have picked up extra background noise and inter-individual variability.

The receptor was derived from a human donor with ulcerative colitis or Crohn's disease, or a healthy co-twin of an affected twin (not recorded which). Recombination linked TRBV19 to TRBJ2-1; absent DNA, TCRdb's TRBD1 call cannot be checked. Specimen: blood. The encoded CDR3 is CASRRDRAGYNEQFF. With all but the CDR3 taken from the reference TRBV19 and TRBJ2-1 genes, the full variable domain is: DGGITQSPKYLFRKEGQNVTLSCEQNLNHDAMYWYRQDPGQGLRLIYYSQIVNDFQKGDIAEGYSVSREKKESFPLTVTSAQKNPTAFYLCASRRDRAGYNEQFFGPGTRLTVL.